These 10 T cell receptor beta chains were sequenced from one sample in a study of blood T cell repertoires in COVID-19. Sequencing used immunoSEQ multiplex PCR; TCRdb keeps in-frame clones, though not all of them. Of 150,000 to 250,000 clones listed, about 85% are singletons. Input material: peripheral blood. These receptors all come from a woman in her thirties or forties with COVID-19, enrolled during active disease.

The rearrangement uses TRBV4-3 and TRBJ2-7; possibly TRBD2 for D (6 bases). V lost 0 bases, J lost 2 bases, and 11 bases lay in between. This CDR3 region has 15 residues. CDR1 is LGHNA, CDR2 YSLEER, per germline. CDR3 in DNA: TGCGCCAGCAGCCAAGACAGTCGGGGGACCTACGAGCAGTACTTC. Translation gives CASSQDSRGTYEQYF.

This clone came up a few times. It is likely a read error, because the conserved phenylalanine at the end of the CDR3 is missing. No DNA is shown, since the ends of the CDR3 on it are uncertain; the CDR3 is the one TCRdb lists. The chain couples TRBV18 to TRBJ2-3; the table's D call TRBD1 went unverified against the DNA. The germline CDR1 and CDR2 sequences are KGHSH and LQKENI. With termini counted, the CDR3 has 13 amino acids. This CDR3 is CASSKAQGAPTFG.

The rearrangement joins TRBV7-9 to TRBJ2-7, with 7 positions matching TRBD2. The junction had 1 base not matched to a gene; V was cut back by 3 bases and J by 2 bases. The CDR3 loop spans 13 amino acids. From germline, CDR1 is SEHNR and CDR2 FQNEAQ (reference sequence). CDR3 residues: CASSFGTTYEQYF. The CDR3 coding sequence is TGTGCCAGCAGCTTTGGGACTACCTACGAGCAGTACTTC.

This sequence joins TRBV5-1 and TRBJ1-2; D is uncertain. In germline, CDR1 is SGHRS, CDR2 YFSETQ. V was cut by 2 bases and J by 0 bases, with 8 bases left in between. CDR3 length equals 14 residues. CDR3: CASSFGVANYGYTF. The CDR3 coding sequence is TGCGCCAGCAGCTTCGGAGTAGCTAACTATGGCTACACCTTC. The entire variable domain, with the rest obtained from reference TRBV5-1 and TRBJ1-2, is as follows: KAGVTQTPRYLIKTRGQQVTLSCSPISGHRSVSWYQQTPGQGLQFLFEYFSETQRNKGNFPGRFSGRQFSNSRSEMNVSTLELGDSALYLCASSFGVANYGYTFGSGTRLTVV.

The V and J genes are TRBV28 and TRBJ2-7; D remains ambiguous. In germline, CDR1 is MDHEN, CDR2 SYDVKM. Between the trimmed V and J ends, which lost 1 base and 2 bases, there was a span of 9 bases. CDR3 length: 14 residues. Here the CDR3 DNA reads TGTGCCAGCAGTTTATATCTAGAAGCCTACGAGCAGTACTTC. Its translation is CASSLYLEAYEQYF.

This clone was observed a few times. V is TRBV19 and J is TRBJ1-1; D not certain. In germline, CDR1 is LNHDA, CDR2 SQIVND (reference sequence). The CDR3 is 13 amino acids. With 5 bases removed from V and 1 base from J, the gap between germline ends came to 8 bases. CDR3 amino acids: CASSFTSNTEAFF. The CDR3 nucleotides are TGTGCCAGTAGTTTCACATCGAACACTGAAGCTTTCTTT.

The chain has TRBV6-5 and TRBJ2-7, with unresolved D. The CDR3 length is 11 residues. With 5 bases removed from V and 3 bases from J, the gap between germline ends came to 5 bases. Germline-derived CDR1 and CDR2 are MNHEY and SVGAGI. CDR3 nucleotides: TGTGCCAGCAGTCTAGGCTACGAGCAGTACTTC. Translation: CASSLGYEQYF.

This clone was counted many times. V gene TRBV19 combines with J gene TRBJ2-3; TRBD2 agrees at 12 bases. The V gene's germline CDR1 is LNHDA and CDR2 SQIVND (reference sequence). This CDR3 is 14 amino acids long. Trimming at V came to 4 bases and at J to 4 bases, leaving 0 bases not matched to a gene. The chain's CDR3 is CASSTSGRADTQYF. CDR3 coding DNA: TGTGCCAGTAGTACTAGCGGGAGGGCAGATACGCAGTATTTT.

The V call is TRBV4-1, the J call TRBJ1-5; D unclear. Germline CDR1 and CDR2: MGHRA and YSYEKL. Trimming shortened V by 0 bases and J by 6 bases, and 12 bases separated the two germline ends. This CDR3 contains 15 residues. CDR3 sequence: CASSQDLVRAQPQHF. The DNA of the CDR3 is TGCGCCAGCAGCCAAGATTTGGTGCGGGCTCAGCCCCAGCATTTT.

The CDR3 DNA sequence: TGTGCCTGGAGTTTAGGACAGGGAGCAGATACGCAGTATTTT. Translated: CAWSLGQGADTQYF. This chain joins TRBV30 and TRBJ2-3, with 8 bases fitting TRBD1. With V trimmed by 2 bases and J by 4 bases, 5 bases remained unmatched. Germline V gene data show CDR1 as GTSNPN and CDR2 as SVGIG (reference sequence). This CDR3 has 14 amino acids.